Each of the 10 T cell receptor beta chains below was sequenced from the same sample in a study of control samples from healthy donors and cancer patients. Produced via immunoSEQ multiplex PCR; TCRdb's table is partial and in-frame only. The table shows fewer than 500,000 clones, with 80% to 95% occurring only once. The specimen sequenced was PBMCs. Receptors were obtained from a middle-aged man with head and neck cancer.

In DNA form, the CDR3 reads TGCGCCAGCAGCCCGACTAGCGGGAGAGTCAAGACCCAGTACTTC. As protein: CASSPTSGRVKTQYF. The rearrangement links TRBV5-1 to TRBJ2-5; 12 bases are a match to TRBD2. V dropped 4 bases and J dropped 6; count of bases not matched to a gene: 7. Germline CDR1 and CDR2: SGHRS and YFSETQ. This CDR3 is 15 amino acids long.

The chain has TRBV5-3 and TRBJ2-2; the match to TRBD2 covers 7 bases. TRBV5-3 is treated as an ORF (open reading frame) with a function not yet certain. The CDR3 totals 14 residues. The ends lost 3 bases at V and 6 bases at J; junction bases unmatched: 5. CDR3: CARSSRSGAGELFF. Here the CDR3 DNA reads TGTGCCAGAAGCTCAAGAAGCGGGGCCGGGGAGCTGTTTTTT.

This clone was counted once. Written as DNA, the CDR3 is TGTGCCAGCAGCTTCCGATTAGCGGGTTGGGGGGAGACCCAGTACTTC. Translated: CASSFRLAGWGETQYF. This chain joins TRBV5-6 and TRBJ2-5; 7 nucleotides match TRBD2. Germline V lookup: CDR1 SGHDT, CDR2 YYEEEE. V trimming: 2 bases; J trimming: 5 bases; junction bases outside the gene matches: 12. This CDR3 comprises 16 residues.

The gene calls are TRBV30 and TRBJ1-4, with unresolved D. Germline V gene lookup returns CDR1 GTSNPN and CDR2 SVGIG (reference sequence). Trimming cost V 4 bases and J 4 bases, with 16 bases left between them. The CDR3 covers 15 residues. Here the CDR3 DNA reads TGTGCCTGGACTGGGAGGGAACAGTTTAATGAAAAACTGTTTTTT. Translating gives CAWTGREQFNEKLFF. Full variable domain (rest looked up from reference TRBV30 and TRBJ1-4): SQTIHQWPATLVQPVGSPLSLECTVEGTSNPNLYWYRQAAGRGLQLLFYSVGIGQISSEVPQNLSASRPQDRQFILSSKKLLLSDSGFYLCAWTGREQFNEKLFFGSGTQLSVL.

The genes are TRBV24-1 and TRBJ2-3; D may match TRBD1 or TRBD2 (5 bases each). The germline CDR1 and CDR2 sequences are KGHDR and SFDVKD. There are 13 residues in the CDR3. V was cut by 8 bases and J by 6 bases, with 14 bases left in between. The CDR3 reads CATTGTNSDTQYF. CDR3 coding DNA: TGTGCCACCACTGGGACGAATTCCGATACGCAGTATTTT.

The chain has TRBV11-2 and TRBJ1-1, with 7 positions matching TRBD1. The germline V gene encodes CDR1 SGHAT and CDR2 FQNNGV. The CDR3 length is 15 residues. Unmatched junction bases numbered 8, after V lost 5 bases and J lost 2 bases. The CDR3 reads CASSLRTGANTEAFF. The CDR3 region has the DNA TGTGCCAGCAGCCTCCGGACAGGCGCAAACACTGAAGCTTTCTTT.

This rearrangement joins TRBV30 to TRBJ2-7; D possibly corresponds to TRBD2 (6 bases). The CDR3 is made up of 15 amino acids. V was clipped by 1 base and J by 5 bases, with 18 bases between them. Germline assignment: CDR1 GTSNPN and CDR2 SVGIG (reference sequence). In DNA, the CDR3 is TGTGCCTGGAGTGCGCGTGTGGGGGGACTCGACGAGCAGTACTTC. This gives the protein CAWSARVGGLDEQYF.

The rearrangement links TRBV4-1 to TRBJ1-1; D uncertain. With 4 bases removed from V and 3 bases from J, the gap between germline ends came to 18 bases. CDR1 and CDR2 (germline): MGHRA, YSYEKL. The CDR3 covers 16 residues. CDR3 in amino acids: CASSPRITGVDTEAFF. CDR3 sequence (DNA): TGCGCCAGCAGCCCCCGAATAACCGGGGTGGACACTGAAGCTTTCTTT.

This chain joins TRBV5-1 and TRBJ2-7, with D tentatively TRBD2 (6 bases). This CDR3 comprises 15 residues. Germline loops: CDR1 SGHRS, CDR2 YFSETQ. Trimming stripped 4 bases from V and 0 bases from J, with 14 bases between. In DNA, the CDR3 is TGCGCCAGCAGCCCTCGTTCGGGAGTCTCCTACGAGCAGTACTTC. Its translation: CASSPRSGVSYEQYF.

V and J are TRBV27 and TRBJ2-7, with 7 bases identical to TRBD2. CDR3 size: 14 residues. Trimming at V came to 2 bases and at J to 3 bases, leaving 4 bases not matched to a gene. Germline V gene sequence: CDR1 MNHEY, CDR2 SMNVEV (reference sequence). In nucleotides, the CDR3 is TGTGCCAGCAGTTTAAGTACGGGAGGCTACGAGCAGTACTTC. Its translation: CASSLSTGGYEQYF.